This T cell receptor (beta chain) originates from a study of cytomegalovirus exposure and HLA in healthy donors. Primers for the PCR totalled 60 Vbeta and 13 Jbeta. Clones were sequenced by immunoSEQ multiplex PCR, and TCRdb holds only the in-frame ones, with some missing. This listing includes tens of thousands of clones. Trimming left V 5 bases short and J 4 bases short, with 20 bases between. CDR1 and CDR2 (germline): LNHDA, SQIVND (reference sequence). The CDR3 extends over 16 amino acids. The specimen sequenced was PBMCs. The sequence was obtained from a man aged 40-49 years in good health and CMV-seronegative. The chain couples TRBV19 to TRBJ1-2; tentative D call: TRBD1 (6 bases). The CDR3 loop reads CASSSVVQGEGYGYTF. Here the CDR3 DNA reads TGTGCCAGTAGTTCCGTAGTACAGGGTGAAGGCTATGGCTACACCTTC.